One T cell receptor (beta chain) is described in this entry. There is no known antigen for this receptor. No quality values exist for individual bases; no much larger clone is one base distant. The data stem from a study of blood T cell repertoires in COVID-19 (dated by TCRdb to the early 2020s). About the study as a whole: Collaborator samples came from the United States, Italy and Spain and covered acute and convalescent phases of COVID-19. The prospective study material was composed of cDNA or gDNA derived from T cells, B-cell-depleted T cells, or PBMCs. The dataset comprised deeply sampled blood TCRbeta repertoires from subjects exposed to, actively infected with, or recovered from COVID-19. The repertoires were released in a freely available public database intended as a resource for research on the immune response to SARS-CoV-2. Samples came from the ongoing ImmuneRACE study (first 160 participants) plus 1,254 subjects from 6 global collaborators. A de-identified subject ID, COVID-19 status, age in years and sex were almost always included in the sample metadata. Where available, HLA class I and class II types were obtained from metadata supplied by the sample provider rather than from assay-based typing. Summary of the overall study and its limitations: The amount of clinical and demographic metadata varied by source and participant and was provided uncurated.

In the prospective study, participants were roughly 18 to 90 years old, resided in 25 or so geographic areas of the United States, and were enrolled through a virtual design. To assign participants to cohorts, the prospective study relied on clinical history that participants themselves reported in a screening survey and a study questionnaire. In the prospective study, whole blood, serum and a nasopharyngeal or oropharyngeal swab were collected from each participant by mobile phlebotomists. Additional blood draws and questionnaires over an approximately two-month period could optionally be provided by prospective study participants. Blood samples from the prospective study were shipped frozen or at room temperature prior to DNA extraction. The CDR3 contains 14 residues, cysteine and phenylalanine counted. The DNA shown is the 42-base CDR3, in frame from base 1. In the germline V gene, CDR1 corresponds to MGHRA and CDR2 to YSYEKL. V was cut back by 1 base and J by 9 bases, leaving a gap of 13 bases between them.

TCRbeta CDR3 regions were amplified from genomic DNA using the immunoSEQ Assay, a bias-controlled multiplex PCR. The study's own analysis went as follows. Nucleated cell counts per sample were estimated from amplification of reference gene primers within the assay. To quantify the absolute abundance of each unique TCRbeta CDR3 rearrangement, sequence reads were collapsed and filtered. For each sample, productive Simpson clonality was calculated as the square root of Simpson's diversity index over productive rearrangements. TCRdb took over this immuneACCESS table, retaining in-frame rearrangements with V and J assigned. Such tables are incomplete; in checked studies, under half of the missing clones stem from an unresolved V gene, and the remainder is unexplained. D and trimming were read from the DNA, whereas the V and J calls and clone size are those reported in that table. Recorded for this sample are 250,000 or so clones; 90% of them occurred a single time. The leading ten clones occupy approximately 4% of the sample.

Sequencing was carried out using PBMCs or T cells enriched from blood (not recorded which). Recombination linked TRBV4-1 to TRBJ2-1; the D gene cannot be named for sure. This TCR derives from a woman in her thirties with acute COVID-19. The CDR3 has the sequence CASSQGTAFGEQFF. The nucleotide sequence reads as follows: TGCGCCAGCAGCCAAGGTACAGCTTTCGGTGAGCAGTTCTTC.